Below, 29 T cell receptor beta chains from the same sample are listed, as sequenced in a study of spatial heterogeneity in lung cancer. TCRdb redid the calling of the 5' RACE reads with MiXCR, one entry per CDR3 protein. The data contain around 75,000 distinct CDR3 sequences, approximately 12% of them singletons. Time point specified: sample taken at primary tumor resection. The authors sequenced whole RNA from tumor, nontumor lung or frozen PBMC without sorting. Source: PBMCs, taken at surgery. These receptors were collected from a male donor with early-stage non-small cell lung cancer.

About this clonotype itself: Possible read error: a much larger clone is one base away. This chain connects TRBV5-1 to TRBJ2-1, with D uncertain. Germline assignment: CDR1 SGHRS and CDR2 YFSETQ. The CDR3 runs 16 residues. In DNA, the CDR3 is TGCGGCAGCAGCTCTCGAGGAAATTGGCAAGGGCCCGAGCAGTTCTTC. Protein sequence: CGSSSRGNWQGPEQFF.

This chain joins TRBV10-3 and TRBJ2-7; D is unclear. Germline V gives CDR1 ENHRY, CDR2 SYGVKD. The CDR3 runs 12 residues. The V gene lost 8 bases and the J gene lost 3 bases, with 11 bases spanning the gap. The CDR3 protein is CAIAPQDYEQYF. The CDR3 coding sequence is TGTGCCATCGCTCCCCAGGACTACGAGCAGTACTTC.

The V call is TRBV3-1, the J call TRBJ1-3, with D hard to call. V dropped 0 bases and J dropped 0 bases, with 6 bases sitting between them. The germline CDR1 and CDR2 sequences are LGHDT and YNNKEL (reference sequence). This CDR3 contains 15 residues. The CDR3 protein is CASSQDQSSGNTIYF. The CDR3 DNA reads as TGTGCCAGCAGCCAAGACCAGAGCTCTGGAAACACCATATATTTT.

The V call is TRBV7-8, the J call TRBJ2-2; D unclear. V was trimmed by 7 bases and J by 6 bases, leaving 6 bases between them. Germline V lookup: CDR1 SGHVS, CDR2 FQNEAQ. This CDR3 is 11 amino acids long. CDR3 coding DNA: TGTGCCAGCATGGAGCCCGGGGAGCTGTTTTTT. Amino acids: CASMEPGELFF.

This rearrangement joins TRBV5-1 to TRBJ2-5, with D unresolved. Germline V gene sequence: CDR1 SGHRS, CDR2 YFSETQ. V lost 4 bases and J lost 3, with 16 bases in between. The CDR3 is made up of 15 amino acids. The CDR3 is CASSLDRRAKETQYF. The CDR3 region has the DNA TGCGCCAGCAGCCTCGACCGACGGGCTAAAGAGACCCAGTACTTC.

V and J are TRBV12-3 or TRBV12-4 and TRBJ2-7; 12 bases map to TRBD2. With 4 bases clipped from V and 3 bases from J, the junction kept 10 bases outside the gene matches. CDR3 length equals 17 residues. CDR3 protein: CASSSPSLAGGIYEQYF. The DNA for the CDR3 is TGTGCCAGCAGTTCCCCCTCACTAGCGGGAGGAATCTACGAGCAGTACTTC.

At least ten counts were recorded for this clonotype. DNA for the CDR3: TGTGCCACTTGGGAGTCCAAGAAGAACACCGGGGAGCTGTTTTTT. This translates into CATWESKKNTGELFF. V usage is TRBV6-2 or TRBV6-3 and J usage is TRBJ2-2; D might be TRBD2 (5 bases). Per germline, CDR1 MNHEY and CDR2 SVGEGT. The CDR3 has 15 residues. Trimming shortened V by 10 bases and J by 1 base, and 16 bases separated the two germline ends.

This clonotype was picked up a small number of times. CDR3 region: CASSAQEGQGSNNSPLHF. The CDR3 DNA sequence: TGTGCCAGCAGCGCCCAAGAGGGACAGGGGTCTAATAATTCACCCCTCCACTTT. The chain combines TRBV9 with TRBJ1-6; 10 positions match TRBD1. V dropped 3 bases and J dropped 5; count of bases not matched to a gene: 11. This CDR3 has 18 amino acids. Germline values: CDR1 SGDLS, CDR2 YYNGEE.

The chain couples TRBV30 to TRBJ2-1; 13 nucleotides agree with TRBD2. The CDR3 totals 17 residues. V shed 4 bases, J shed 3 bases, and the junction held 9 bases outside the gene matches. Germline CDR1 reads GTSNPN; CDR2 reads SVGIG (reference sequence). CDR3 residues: CAWTNLGLAGFYNEQFF. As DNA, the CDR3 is TGTGCCTGGACCAATTTGGGACTAGCGGGATTCTACAATGAGCAGTTCTTC.

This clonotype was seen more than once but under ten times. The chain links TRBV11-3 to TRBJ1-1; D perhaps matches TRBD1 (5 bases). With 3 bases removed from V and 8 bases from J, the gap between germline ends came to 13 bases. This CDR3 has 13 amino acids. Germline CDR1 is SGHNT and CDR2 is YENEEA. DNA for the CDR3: TGTGCCAGCAGCTTTACCAGGGCGGGCGAAGCTTTCTTT. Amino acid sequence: CASSFTRAGEAFF.

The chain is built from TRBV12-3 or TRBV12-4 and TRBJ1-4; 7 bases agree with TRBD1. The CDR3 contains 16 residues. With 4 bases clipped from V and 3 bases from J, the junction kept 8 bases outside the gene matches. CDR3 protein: CASSSTRQGPNEKLFF. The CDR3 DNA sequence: TGTGCCAGCAGTTCCACGAGACAGGGACCTAATGAAAAACTGTTTTTT.

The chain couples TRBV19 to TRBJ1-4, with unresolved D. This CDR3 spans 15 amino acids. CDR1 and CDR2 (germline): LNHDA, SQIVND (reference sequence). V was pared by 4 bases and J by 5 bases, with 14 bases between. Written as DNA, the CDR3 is TGTGCCAGTAGTACGTTGGACGCAGGAAATGAAAAACTGTTTTTT. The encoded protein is CASSTLDAGNEKLFF. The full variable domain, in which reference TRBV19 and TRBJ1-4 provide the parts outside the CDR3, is DGGITQSPKYLFRKEGQNVTLSCEQNLNHDAMYWYRQDPGQGLRLIYYSQIVNDFQKGDIAEGYSVSREKKESFPLTVTSAQKNPTAFYLCASSTLDAGNEKLFFGSGTQLSVL.

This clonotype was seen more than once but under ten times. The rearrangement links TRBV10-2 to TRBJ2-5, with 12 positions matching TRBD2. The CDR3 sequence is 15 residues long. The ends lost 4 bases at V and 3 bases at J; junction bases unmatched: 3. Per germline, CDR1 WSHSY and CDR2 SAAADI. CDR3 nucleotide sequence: TGCGCCAGCAGTGGGACTAGCGGGACTGAAGAGACCCAGTACTTC. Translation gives CASSGTSGTEETQYF.

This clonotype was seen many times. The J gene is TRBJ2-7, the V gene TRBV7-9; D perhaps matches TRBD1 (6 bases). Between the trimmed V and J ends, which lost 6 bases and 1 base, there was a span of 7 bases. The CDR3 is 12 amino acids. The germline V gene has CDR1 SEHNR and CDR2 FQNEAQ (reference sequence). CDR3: CASRDRSYEQYF. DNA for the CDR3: TGTGCCAGCAGGGACAGATCCTACGAGCAGTACTTC. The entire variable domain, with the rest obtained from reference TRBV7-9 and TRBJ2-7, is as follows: DTGVSQNPRHKITKRGQNVTFRCDPISEHNRLYWYRQTLGQGPEFLTYFQNEAQLEKSRLLSDRFSAERPKGSFSTLEIQRTEQGDSAMYLCASRDRSYEQYFGPGTRLTVT.

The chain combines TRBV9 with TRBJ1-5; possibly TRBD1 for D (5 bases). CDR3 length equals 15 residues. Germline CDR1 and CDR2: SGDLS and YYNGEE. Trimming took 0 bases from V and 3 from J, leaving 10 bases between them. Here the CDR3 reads CASSVEGVSNQPQHF. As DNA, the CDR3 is TGTGCCAGCAGCGTAGAAGGGGTATCCAATCAGCCCCAGCATTTT.

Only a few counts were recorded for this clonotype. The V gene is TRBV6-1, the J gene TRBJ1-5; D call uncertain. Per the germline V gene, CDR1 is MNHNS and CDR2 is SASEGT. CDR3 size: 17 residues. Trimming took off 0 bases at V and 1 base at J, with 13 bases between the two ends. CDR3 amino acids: CASSEAVGSLSNQPQHF. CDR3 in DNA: TGTGCCAGCAGTGAAGCGGTGGGGAGTTTAAGCAATCAGCCCCAGCATTTT.

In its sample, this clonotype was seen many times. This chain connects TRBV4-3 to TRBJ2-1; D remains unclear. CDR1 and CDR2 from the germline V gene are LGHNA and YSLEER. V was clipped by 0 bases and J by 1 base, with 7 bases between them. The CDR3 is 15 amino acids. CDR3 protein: CASSQDLGSYNEQFF. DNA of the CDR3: TGCGCCAGCAGCCAAGATTTGGGATCCTACAATGAGCAGTTCTTC.

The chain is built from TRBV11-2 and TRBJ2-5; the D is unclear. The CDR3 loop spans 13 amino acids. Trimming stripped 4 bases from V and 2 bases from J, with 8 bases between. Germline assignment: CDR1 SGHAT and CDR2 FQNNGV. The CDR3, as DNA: TGTGCCAGCAGCTCCCTCAGGCAAGAGACCCAGTACTTC. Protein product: CASSSLRQETQYF. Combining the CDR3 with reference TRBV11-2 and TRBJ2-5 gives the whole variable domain EAGVAQSPRYKIIEKRQSVAFWCNPISGHATLYWYQQILGQGPKLLIQFQNNGVVDDSQLPKDRFSAERLKGVDSTLKIQPAKLEDSAVYLCASSSLRQETQYFGPGTRLLVL.

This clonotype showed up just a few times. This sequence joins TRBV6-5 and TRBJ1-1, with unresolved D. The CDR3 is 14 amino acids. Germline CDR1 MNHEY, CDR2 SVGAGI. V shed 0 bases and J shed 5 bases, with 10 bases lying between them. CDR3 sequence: CASSYSAEGTEAFF. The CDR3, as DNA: TGTGCCAGCAGTTACTCAGCGGAGGGTACTGAAGCTTTCTTT.

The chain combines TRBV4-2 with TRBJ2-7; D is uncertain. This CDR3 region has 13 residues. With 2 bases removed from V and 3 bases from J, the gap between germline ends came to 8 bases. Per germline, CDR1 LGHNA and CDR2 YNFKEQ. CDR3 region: CASSQTVDYEQYF. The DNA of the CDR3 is TGTGCCAGCAGCCAAACAGTTGACTACGAGCAGTACTTC.

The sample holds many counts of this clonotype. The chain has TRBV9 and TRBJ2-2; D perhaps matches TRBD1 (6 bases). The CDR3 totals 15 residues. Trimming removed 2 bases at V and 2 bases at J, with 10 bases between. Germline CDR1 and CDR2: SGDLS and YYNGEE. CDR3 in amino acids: CASSVRQANTGELFF. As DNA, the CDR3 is TGTGCCAGCAGCGTTAGACAGGCCAACACCGGGGAGCTGTTTTTT.

CDR3 sequence reads: CASSLGLANYEQYF. For the CDR3, the DNA is TGTGCCAGCAGCTTGGGGCTAGCGAACTACGAGCAGTACTTC. This chain connects TRBV7-8 to TRBJ2-7; the D gene is possibly TRBD2 (6 bases). Trimming took 3 bases from V and 3 from J, leaving 12 bases between them. The germline CDR1 and CDR2 sequences are SGHVS and FQNEAQ. This CDR3 contains 14 residues.

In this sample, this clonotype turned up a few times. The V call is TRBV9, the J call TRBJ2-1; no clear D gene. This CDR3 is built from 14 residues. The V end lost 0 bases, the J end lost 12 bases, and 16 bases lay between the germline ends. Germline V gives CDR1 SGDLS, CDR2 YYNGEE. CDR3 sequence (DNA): TGTGCCAGCAGCGTAGAAGACTCCGATCGGTGGCAGTTCTTC. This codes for CASSVEDSDRWQFF.

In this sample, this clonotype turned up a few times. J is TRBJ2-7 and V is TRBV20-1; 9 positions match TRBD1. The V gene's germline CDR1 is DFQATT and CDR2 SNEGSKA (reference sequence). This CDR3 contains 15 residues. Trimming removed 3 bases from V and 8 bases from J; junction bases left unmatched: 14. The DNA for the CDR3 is TGCAGTGCTAGTACACAGGGGGCAGCCACAAGTAAGCAGTACTTC. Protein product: CSASTQGAATSKQYF.

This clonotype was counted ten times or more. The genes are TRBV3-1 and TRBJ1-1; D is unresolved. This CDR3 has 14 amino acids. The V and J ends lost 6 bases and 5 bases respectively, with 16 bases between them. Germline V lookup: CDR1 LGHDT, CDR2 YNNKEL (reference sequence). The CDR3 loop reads CASRSSRGKTEAFF. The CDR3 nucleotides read TGTGCCAGCAGGTCTAGTCGGGGAAAGACTGAAGCTTTCTTT.

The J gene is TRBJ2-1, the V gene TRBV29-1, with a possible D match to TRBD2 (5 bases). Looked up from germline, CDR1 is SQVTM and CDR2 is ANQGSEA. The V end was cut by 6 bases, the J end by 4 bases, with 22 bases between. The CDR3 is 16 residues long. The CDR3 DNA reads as TGCAGCGTCAGCGTAGTAGTGGCGGGCCCTTACAATGAGCAGTTCTTC. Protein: CSVSVVVAGPYNEQFF.

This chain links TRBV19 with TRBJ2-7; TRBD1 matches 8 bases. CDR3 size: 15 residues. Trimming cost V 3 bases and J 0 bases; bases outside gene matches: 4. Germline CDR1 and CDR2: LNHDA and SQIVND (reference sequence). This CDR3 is CASSMRTGSSYEQYF. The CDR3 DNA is TGTGCCAGTAGTATGAGGACAGGGAGCTCCTACGAGCAGTACTTC.

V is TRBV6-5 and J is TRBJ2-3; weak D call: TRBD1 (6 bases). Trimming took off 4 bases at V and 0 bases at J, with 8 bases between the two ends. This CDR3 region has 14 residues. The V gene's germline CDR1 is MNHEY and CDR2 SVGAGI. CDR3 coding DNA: TGTGCCAGCAGTTGGGACAAAAGCACAGATACGCAGTATTTT. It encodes CASSWDKSTDTQYF.

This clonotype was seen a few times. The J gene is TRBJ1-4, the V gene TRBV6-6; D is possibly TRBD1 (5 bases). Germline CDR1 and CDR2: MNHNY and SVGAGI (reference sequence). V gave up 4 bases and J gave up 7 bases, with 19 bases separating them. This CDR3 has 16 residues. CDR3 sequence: CASSSRQSGGGEKLFF. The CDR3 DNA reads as TGTGCCAGCAGTTCCAGACAGTCTGGGGGGGGTGAAAAACTGTTTTTT.